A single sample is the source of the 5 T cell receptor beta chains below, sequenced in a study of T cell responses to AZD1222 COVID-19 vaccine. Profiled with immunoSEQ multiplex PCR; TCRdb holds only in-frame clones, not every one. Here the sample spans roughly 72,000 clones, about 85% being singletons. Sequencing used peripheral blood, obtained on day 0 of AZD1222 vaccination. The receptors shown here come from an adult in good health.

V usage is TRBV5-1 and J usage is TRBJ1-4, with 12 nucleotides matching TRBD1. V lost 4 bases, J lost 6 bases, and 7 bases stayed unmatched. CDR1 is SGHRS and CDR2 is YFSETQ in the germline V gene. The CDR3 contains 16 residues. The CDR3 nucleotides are TGCGCCAGCAGCGGGGGACAGGGGGCCTCTGATGAAAAACTGTTTTTT. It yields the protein CASSGGQGASDEKLFF.

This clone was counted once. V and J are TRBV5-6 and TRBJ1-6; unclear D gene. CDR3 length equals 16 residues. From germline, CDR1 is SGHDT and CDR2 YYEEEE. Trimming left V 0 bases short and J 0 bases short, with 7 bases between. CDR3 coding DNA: TGTGCCAGCAGCTTGGGCGCGCGCTCCTATAATTCACCCCTCCACTTT. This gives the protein CASSLGARSYNSPLHF.

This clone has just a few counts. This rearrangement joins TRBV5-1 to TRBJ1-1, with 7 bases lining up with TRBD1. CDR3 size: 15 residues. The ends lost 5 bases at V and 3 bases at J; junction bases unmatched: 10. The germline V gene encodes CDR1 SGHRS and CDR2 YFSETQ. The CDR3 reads CASRATDRVYTEAFF. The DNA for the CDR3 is TGCGCCAGCAGAGCCACAGACAGGGTCTACACTGAAGCTTTCTTT.

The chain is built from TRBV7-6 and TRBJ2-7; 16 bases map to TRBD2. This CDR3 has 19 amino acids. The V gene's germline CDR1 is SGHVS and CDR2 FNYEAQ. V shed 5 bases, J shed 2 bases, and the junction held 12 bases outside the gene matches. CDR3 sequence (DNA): TGTGCCAGCAGCCTATTAAAGGGACTAGCGGGAGGGACCCCCTACGAGCAGTACTTC. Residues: CASSLLKGLAGGTPYEQYF.

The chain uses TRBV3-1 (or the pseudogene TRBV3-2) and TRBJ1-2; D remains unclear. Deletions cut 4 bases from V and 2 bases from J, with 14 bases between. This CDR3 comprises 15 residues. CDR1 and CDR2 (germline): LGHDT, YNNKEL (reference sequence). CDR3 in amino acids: CASSRAPGSNYGYTF. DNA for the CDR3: TGTGCCAGCAGCCGCGCCCCCGGGAGCAACTATGGCTACACCTTC.